This TCR beta chain was obtained from a study of early T cells in non-severe SARS-CoV-2 infection. Study overall: Bulk RNA from unsorted whole blood was sequenced; chains were unpaired. Overall study findings and caveats: Matches to VDJdb favored anti-spike CD8 responses and missed private and CD4 specificities.

There are 14 residues in the CDR3. Germline assignment: CDR1 MNHEY and CDR2 SMNVEV (reference sequence). Losses at the gene ends were 5 bases for V and 4 bases for J; bases not matched to a gene: 7. Separate cDNA molecules each had unique molecular identifiers attached to them. TCRdb fed the 5' RACE reads into MiXCR, producing one record per CDR3 protein. Of approximately 33,000 distinct CDR3 sequences listed, roughly 5.3% are singletons. Remarks on this clonotype: Antigen: not known.

The sequencing sample was made of whole blood. This sequence was found in an adult who was a healthcare worker with PCR-confirmed SARS-CoV-2 infection or an uninfected control (not recorded which). V usage is TRBV27 and J usage is TRBJ1-1, with 7 bases identical to TRBD1. CDR3 protein: CASSHKQGRTEAFF. The CDR3 bases are TGTGCCAGCAGTCATAAACAGGGGCGCACTGAAGCTTTCTTT.